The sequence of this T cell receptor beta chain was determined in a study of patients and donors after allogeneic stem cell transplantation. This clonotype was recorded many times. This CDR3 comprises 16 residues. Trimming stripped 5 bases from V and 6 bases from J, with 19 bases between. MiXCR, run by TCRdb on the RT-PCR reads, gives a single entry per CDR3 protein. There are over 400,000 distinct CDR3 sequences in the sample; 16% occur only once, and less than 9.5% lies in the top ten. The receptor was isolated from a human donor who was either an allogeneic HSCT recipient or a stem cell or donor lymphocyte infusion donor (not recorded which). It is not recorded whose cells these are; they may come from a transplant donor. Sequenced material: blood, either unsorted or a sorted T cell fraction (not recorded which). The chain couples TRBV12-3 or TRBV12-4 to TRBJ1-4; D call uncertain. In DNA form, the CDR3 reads TGTGCCAGCAGTATTACCGGGAGACTAATCGATGAAAAACTGTTTTTT. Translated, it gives CASSITGRLIDEKLFF.